The 6 T cell receptor beta chains in this list originate from one sample, sequenced in a study of a mutant IDH1 vaccine in newly diagnosed glioma. The time point was: week 23, last vaccination. What each vaccine dose contained was 300 ug of mutant IDH1 20-mer peptide, accompanied by topical imiquimod. TCRdb's copy holds only in-frame clones and misses some; the assay was immunoSEQ multiplex PCR. Altogether tens of thousands of clones are present, roughly 80% being singletons, with the ten largest covering 5% to 8%. These receptors have no identified antigens. The material was PBMCs, obtained from a glioma patient whose treatment included an IDH1 peptide vaccine. The receptor set was obtained from a man aged 35 to 55 with glioma.

The V call is TRBV6-6, the J call TRBJ2-1; 12 nucleotides align to TRBD2. Losses at the gene ends were 6 bases for V and 8 bases for J; bases not matched to a gene: 8. Germline V gene data show CDR1 as MNHNY and CDR2 as SVGAGI (reference sequence). The CDR3 has 15 amino acids. For the CDR3, the DNA is TGTGCCAGCAGCCGGAGGACTAGCGGGGACGATGAGCAGTTCTTC. This gives the protein CASSRRTSGDDEQFF.

This clone turned up a few times. V gene TRBV5-6 combines with J gene TRBJ1-2; possible D gene TRBD1, 5 bases. V was clipped by 4 bases and J by 4 bases, with 11 bases between them. The CDR3 is 13 residues long. From germline, CDR1 is SGHDT and CDR2 YYEEEE. CDR3 protein: CASSPDSRYGYTF. For the CDR3, the DNA is TGTGCCAGCAGCCCTGACAGTCGCTATGGCTACACCTTC.

The gene calls are TRBV7-8 and TRBJ2-7, with D possibly TRBD2 on 5 matching bases. The V end was cut by 1 base, the J end by 1 base, with 14 bases between. The germline gives CDR1 SGHVS, CDR2 FQNEAQ. The CDR3 is 16 amino acids. The CDR3 sequence: CASSLVSVRGSYEQYF. CDR3 DNA: TGTGCCAGCAGCTTAGTTTCGGTGAGAGGGTCCTACGAGCAGTACTTC.

This rearrangement joins TRBV6-1 to TRBJ2-2; 8 bases agree with TRBD2. CDR3 length: 15 residues. Germline loops: CDR1 MNHNS, CDR2 SASEGT. With 8 bases clipped from V and 1 base from J, the junction kept 6 bases outside the gene matches. The CDR3 coding sequence is TGTGCCAGCGTGGCGGGGGGCCGGAACACCGGGGAGCTGTTTTTT. Its protein product is CASVAGGRNTGELFF.

This clone was seen only a few times. The chain couples TRBV10-3 to TRBJ2-1; D is perhaps TRBD1 (6 bases). V was pared by 0 bases and J by 3 bases, with 9 bases between. The germline gives CDR1 ENHRY, CDR2 SYGVKD. This CDR3 contains 15 residues. The CDR3 spells CAISESGTYYNEQFF. CDR3 DNA: TGTGCCATCAGTGAGTCGGGGACATACTACAATGAGCAGTTCTTC.

A single count supports this clone. This CDR3 is CASGLVLSEQFF. In DNA form, the CDR3 reads TGTGCTAGTGGTTTGGTACTGTCTGAGCAGTTCTTC. The J gene is TRBJ2-1, the V gene TRBV12-5; D remains ambiguous. The V end lost 0 bases, the J end lost 9 bases, and 6 bases lay between the germline ends. Germline V gene sequence: CDR1 LGHNT, CDR2 FRNRAP. This CDR3 region has 12 residues.